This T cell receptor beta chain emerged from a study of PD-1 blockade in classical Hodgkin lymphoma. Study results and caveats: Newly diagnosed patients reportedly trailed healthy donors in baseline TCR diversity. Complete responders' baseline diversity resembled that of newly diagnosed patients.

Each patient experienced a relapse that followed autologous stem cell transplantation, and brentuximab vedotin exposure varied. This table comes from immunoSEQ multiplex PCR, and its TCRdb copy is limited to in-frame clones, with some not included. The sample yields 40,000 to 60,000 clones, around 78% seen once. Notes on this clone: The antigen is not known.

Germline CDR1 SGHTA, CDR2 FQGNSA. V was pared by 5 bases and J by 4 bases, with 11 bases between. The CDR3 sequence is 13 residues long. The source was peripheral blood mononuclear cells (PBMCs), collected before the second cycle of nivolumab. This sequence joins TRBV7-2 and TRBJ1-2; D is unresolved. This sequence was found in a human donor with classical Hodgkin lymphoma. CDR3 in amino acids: CASSPWMGYGYTF. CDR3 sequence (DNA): TGTGCCAGCAGCCCATGGATGGGCTATGGCTACACCTTC.